This T cell receptor beta chain was recovered during a study of T cell changes during pregnancy in multiple sclerosis. Repertoires were generated with immunoSEQ multiplex PCR, while TCRdb's copy carries only in-frame clones and drops some. The sample shows 60,000 or so clones, about 91% of them seen only once. Germline CDR1 reads WNHNN; CDR2 reads SYGVQD (reference sequence). J lost 4 bases, V lost 4 bases, and 8 bases had no gene match. The CDR3 length is 15 residues. The receptor was derived from a female donor with multiple sclerosis, enrolled in a pregnancy study. This specimen was peripheral blood, taken before pregnancy. The gene calls are TRBV10-1 and TRBJ2-3, with 7 bases matching TRBD2. This CDR3 is CASSGLRGFADTQYF. CDR3 nucleotide sequence: TGCGCCAGCAGTGGACTGCGGGGGTTTGCAGATACGCAGTATTTT.